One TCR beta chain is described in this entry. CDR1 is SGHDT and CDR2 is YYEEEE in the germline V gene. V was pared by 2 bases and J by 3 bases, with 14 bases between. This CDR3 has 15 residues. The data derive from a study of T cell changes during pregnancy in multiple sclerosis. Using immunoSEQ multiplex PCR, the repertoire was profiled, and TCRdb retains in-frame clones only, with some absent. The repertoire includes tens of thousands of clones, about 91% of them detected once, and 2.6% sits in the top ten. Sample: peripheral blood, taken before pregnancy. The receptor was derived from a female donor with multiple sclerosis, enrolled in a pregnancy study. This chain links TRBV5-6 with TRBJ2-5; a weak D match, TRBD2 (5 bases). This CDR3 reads CASSFVGSAEETQYF. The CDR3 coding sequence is TGTGCCAGCAGCTTTGTTGGGAGTGCCGAAGAGACCCAGTACTTC.